Shown below are 18 T cell receptor beta chains from a single sample sequenced in a study of blood T cell repertoires in COVID-19. The table came from immunoSEQ multiplex PCR; TCRdb's copy has only in-frame clones and leaves some out. The table shows 200,000 to 250,000 clones, with approximately 78% occurring only once. The sample consisted of peripheral blood. Receptors were obtained from a woman aged 18-35 years with acute or convalescent COVID-19.

The chain joins TRBV27 to TRBJ2-5, with D hard to call. The germline V gene has CDR1 MNHEY and CDR2 SMNVEV (reference sequence). The V gene lost 4 bases and the J gene lost 0 bases, with 12 bases spanning the gap. The length of the CDR3 is 15 residues. The CDR3 loop is CASSSKSRYQETQYF. CDR3 bases: TGTGCCAGCAGTTCCAAATCCAGATACCAAGAGACCCAGTACTTC.

This clone was detected a few times. V is TRBV18 and J is TRBJ1-3, with D uncertain. Trimming shortened V by 0 bases and J by 0 bases, and 6 bases separated the two germline ends. From germline, CDR1 is KGHSH and CDR2 LQKENI. CDR3 length: 15 amino acids. The CDR3 DNA reads TGTGCCAGCTCACCACCCTATCTCTCTGGAAACACCATATATTTT. It is translated as CASSPPYLSGNTIYF.

The genes are TRBV5-8 and TRBJ1-5; D is possibly TRBD1 (6 bases). The length of the CDR3 is 14 residues. CDR1 and CDR2 (germline): SGHTS, YDEGEE. Trimming cost V 4 bases and J 4 bases, with 12 bases left between them. CDR3 in DNA: TGTGCCAGCAGCGGTATCACAGGGAATCAGCCCCAGCATTTT. Translating gives CASSGITGNQPQHF.

The chain uses TRBV6-2 or TRBV6-3 and TRBJ2-7, with TRBD2 as a possible D gene (8 bases). V was cut by 5 bases and J by 2 bases, with 16 bases left in between. The germline V gene encodes CDR1 MNHEY and CDR2 SVGEGT. This CDR3 is built from 15 residues. For the CDR3, the DNA is TGTGCCAGCAGTGACAGGGAGCGGGAGACCTACGAGCAGTACTTC. Translation: CASSDRERETYEQYF.

This clone has a handful of counts. This likely came from a read error, as a far larger clone is one base away. The chain uses TRBV4-1 and TRBJ1-1; D possibly corresponds to TRBD1 (6 bases). The V gene lost 8 bases and the J gene lost 0 bases, with 19 bases spanning the gap. CDR3 length: 16 amino acids. CDR1 MGHRA and CDR2 YSYEKL come from the germline V gene. CDR3 loop: CASCLLWDTLNTEAFF. As DNA, the CDR3 is TGCGCCAGCTGCCTTCTGTGGGACACTCTGAACACTGAAGCTTTCTTT.

There are a few counts of this clone. V usage is TRBV10-2 and J usage is TRBJ2-1; 8 bases are a match to TRBD2. CDR3 length: 12 residues. Trimming at V came to 6 bases and at J to 6 bases, leaving 1 base not matched to a gene. CDR1 WSHSY and CDR2 SAAADI come from the germline V gene. The CDR3 loop is CASSLAGNEQFF. As DNA, the CDR3 is TGCGCCAGCAGCCTAGCGGGCAATGAGCAGTTCTTC.

This clone was observed once. V usage is TRBV10-3 and J usage is TRBJ2-3; 7 bases are shared with TRBD2. CDR3 length: 13 residues. With 7 bases clipped from V and 6 bases from J, the junction kept 7 bases outside the gene matches. Germline values: CDR1 ENHRY, CDR2 SYGVKD. This chain's CDR3 is CAIMRENTDTQYF. The CDR3 DNA reads TGTGCCATCATGCGGGAGAATACCGATACGCAGTATTTT.

The V and J genes are TRBV15 and TRBJ2-5; 11 positions agree with TRBD2. J gave up 5 bases and V 0 bases, and 5 bases lay outside the gene matches. This CDR3 is 16 amino acids long. Germline CDR1 is LNHNV and CDR2 is YYDKDF (reference sequence). The CDR3 sequence: CATSREWTSGLETQYF. Written as DNA, the CDR3 is TGTGCCACCAGCAGAGAGTGGACTAGCGGGTTGGAGACCCAGTACTTC.

V gene TRBV7-2 combines with J gene TRBJ1-1; D might be TRBD1 (5 bases). Germline assignment: CDR1 SGHTA and CDR2 FQGNSA. Deletions cut 1 base from V and 5 bases from J, with 8 bases between. This CDR3 comprises 13 residues. The CDR3 loop reads CASSLEGRTEAFF. Written as DNA, the CDR3 is TGTGCCAGCAGCTTAGAGGGGCGGACTGAAGCTTTCTTT. The full variable domain, with the rest looked up from reference TRBV7-2 and TRBJ1-1, is GAGVSQSPSNKVTEKGKDVELRCDPISGHTALYWYRQSLGQGLEFLIYFQGNSAPDKSGLPSDRFSAERTGGSVSTLTIQRTQQEDSAVYLCASSLEGRTEAFFGQGTRLTVV.

The chain joins TRBV5-6 to TRBJ2-2; D may be TRBD1 (5 bases). CDR3 length: 17 amino acids. CDR1 SGHDT and CDR2 YYEEEE come from the germline V gene. Trimming shortened V by 2 bases and J by 4 bases, and 18 bases separated the two germline ends. CDR3 sequence reads: CASSLALSFGATGELFF. The CDR3 nucleotides read TGTGCCAGCAGCTTAGCCTTAAGCTTTGGGGCCACCGGGGAGCTGTTTTTT.

V usage is TRBV4-3 and J usage is TRBJ2-7, with 8 positions matching TRBD2. CDR3 length: 16 residues. Germline loops: CDR1 LGHNA, CDR2 YSLEER. Trimming removed 4 bases from V and 1 base from J; junction bases left unmatched: 9. The CDR3 sequence is CASSPGGLAGSYEQYF. Here the CDR3 DNA reads TGCGCCAGCAGCCCCGGCGGCCTAGCGGGTTCCTACGAGCAGTACTTC.

This sequence joins TRBV9 and TRBJ2-1, with 9 bases that match TRBD2. The ends lost 3 bases at V and 9 bases at J; junction bases unmatched: 10. The CDR3 sequence is 15 residues long. Germline lookup yields CDR1 SGDLS and CDR2 YYNGEE. The CDR3 is CASSAGTSRGGEQFF. DNA for the CDR3: TGTGCCAGCAGCGCCGGGACTAGCCGGGGTGGTGAGCAGTTCTTC.

V usage is TRBV28 and J usage is TRBJ1-1; TRBD1 matches at 7 bases. The ends lost 4 bases at V and 3 bases at J; junction bases unmatched: 8. Germline assignment: CDR1 MDHEN and CDR2 SYDVKM. The CDR3 contains 15 residues. The CDR3 DNA is TGTGCCAGCAGTTCCGGGACAGCCCTATACACTGAAGCTTTCTTT. Translation: CASSSGTALYTEAFF.

This clone was seen repeatedly, ten times or more. This chain uses TRBV2 with TRBJ2-7; 10 bases map to TRBD2. The J segment lost 1 base and the V segment lost 2 bases, leaving 5 bases of the junction unmatched. The length of the CDR3 is 16 residues. Germline CDR1 is SNHLY and CDR2 is FYNNEI. The CDR3 bases are TGTGCCAGCAGTGAATTTGGGACTAGCGTATCCTACGAGCAGTACTTC. Protein sequence: CASSEFGTSVSYEQYF. Based on the CDR3 plus reference TRBV2 and TRBJ2-7, the full variable domain is EPEVTQTPSHQVTQMGQEVILRCVPISNHLYFYWYRQILGQKVEFLVSFYNNEISEKSEIFDDQFSVERPDGSNFTLKIRSTKLEDSAMYFCASSEFGTSVSYEQYFGPGTRLTVT.

J is TRBJ1-6 and V is TRBV14; D is uncertain. CDR1 and CDR2 from the germline V gene are SGHDN and FVKESK. This CDR3 spans 15 amino acids. V lost 4 bases and J lost 0, with 7 bases in between. This CDR3 reads CASSLRSSYNSPLHF. The DNA of the CDR3 is TGTGCCAGCAGCCTCAGAAGCTCCTATAATTCACCCCTCCACTTT.

In nucleotides, the CDR3 is TGTGCCAGCAGCTTAGTAGTTAGCGGGAGGGGGCAGTTCTTC. Protein product: CASSLVVSGRGQFF. The gene calls are TRBV13 and TRBJ2-1, with TRBD2 matching over 11 bases. The CDR3 covers 14 residues. J lost 12 bases, V lost 1 base, and 5 bases had no gene match. CDR1 PRHDT and CDR2 FYEKMQ come from the germline V gene (reference sequence).

In this sample, this clone turned up a few times. This chain joins TRBV6-6 and TRBJ1-5, with 7 bases lining up with TRBD1. With V trimmed by 10 bases and J by 2 bases, 14 bases remained unmatched. The germline V gene has CDR1 MNHNY and CDR2 SVGAGI (reference sequence). CDR3 size: 16 residues. CDR3 sequence: CATAGNRGKGNQPQHF. CDR3 bases: TGTGCCACCGCGGGAAACAGGGGTAAGGGCAATCAGCCCCAGCATTTT.

The genes are TRBV9 and TRBJ1-3; D not resolved. The length of the CDR3 is 14 residues. The V gene's germline CDR1 is SGDLS and CDR2 YYNGEE. The ends were cut back, 3 bases at V and 0 bases at J, with 7 bases in the middle. CDR3 residues: CASSAFYSGNTIYF. CDR3 nucleotide sequence: TGTGCCAGCAGCGCCTTCTACTCTGGAAACACCATATATTTT.